What follows describes a single TCR beta chain. Study processing details: Counts of nucleated cells, estimated from reference gene primer amplification, were obtained. Sequencing used immunoSEQ multiplex PCR; TCRdb keeps in-frame clones, though not all of them. The V and J calls and clone size were taken over from that table, and D and trimming were inferred from the DNA. The sample contains 200,000 to 250,000 clones, around 80% of which appear only once. This sample is drawn from a study of blood T cell repertoires in COVID-19. Study-level background: Samples representing acute and convalescent COVID-19 were sourced from the United States, Italy and Spain. In each case, the material was cDNA or gDNA derived from T cells, B-cell-depleted T cells, or PBMCs.

V lost 6 bases to trimming and J lost 11 bases; unmatched junction nucleotides: 10. The CDR3 is made up of 14 amino acids. The germline V gene encodes CDR1 SGDLS and CDR2 YYNGEE. Source material: peripheral blood. The chain links TRBV9 to TRBJ2-6; TRBD1 agrees at 8 bases. This sequence originates from a human donor in a cohort sampled during active COVID-19. CDR3 amino acids: CASTKGQGRDVLTF. The CDR3 coding sequence is TGTGCCAGCACCAAAGGACAGGGCAGGGACGTCCTGACTTTC.